The entry that follows covers one T cell receptor (beta chain) sequence. The sample originates from a study of control samples from healthy donors and cancer patients. CDR1 and CDR2 (germline): SGHRS, YFSETQ. The CDR3 is 15 amino acids. Trimming cost V 3 bases and J 5 bases, with 17 bases left between them. This table comes from immunoSEQ multiplex PCR, and its TCRdb copy is limited to in-frame clones, with some not included. The table records over 150,000 clones, approximately 96% of them present only once. V gene TRBV5-1 combines with J gene TRBJ2-5; D may correspond to TRBD1 or TRBD2 (6 bases each). Sequenced sample: blood. The source is a woman in her twenties or thirties in good health. Here the CDR3 reads CASSYRDKGRETQYF. The CDR3 nucleotides read TGCGCCAGCAGCTACCGGGACAAAGGGAGGGAGACCCAGTACTTC.